The next 16 T cell receptor beta chains were all read from a single sample in a study of T-cell reconstitution after alpha-beta-depleted transplantation in children. A library of TCRbeta sequences, prepared with unique molecular identifiers, was generated. TCRdb ran MiXCR on the PCR reads and lists one entry per CDR3 protein. The data hold some 80,000 distinct CDR3 sequences, with roughly 20% observed a single time. The material was PBMCs, mostly from graft donor cells, obtained 360 days after TCRalphabeta/CD19-depleted stem cell transplant. The source is a male patient aged 2-15 years who had a stem cell transplant for acute lymphoblastic leukemia, so the T cells may come from the graft donor.

The V call is TRBV12-3 or TRBV12-4, the J call TRBJ2-1; no clear D gene. The CDR3 totals 12 residues. The V end was cut by 5 bases, the J end by 2 bases, with 4 bases between. CDR3 sequence (DNA): TGTGCCAGCAGTCCTCCCTACAATGAGCAGTTCTTC. Translated: CASSPPYNEQFF.

This clonotype was seen a handful of times. The rearrangement uses TRBV7-4 and TRBJ2-1, with 7 bases that match TRBD2. CDR3 length: 20 residues. The germline V gene has CDR1 SGHVT and CDR2 SQSDAQ. The junction had 24 bases not matched to a gene; V was cut back by 7 bases and J by 3 bases. The CDR3, as DNA: TGTGCCAGCACCCTTAGTCCCGCACACTTTTATCAGCGGGACTACAATGAGCAGTTCTTC. Its translation: CASTLSPAHFYQRDYNEQFF. Looking up the rest from reference TRBV7-4 and TRBJ2-1 gives the full variable domain: GAGVSQSPRYKVAKRGRDVALRCDSISGHVTLYWYRQTLGQGSEVLTYSQSDAQRDKSGRPSGRFSAERPERSVSTLKIQRTEQGDSAVYLCASTLSPAHFYQRDYNEQFFGPGTRLTVL.

The chain couples TRBV30 to TRBJ2-7, with D perhaps TRBD1 (6 bases). Germline V gene data show CDR1 as GTSNPN and CDR2 as SVGIG (reference sequence). The CDR3 is 15 residues long. The germline V and J ends were trimmed by 3 bases and 2 bases, with 17 bases remaining between them. The CDR3 DNA is TGTGCCTGGAGGAGGGCCTGGGGGCAGGCCTACGAGCAGTACTTC. Translating gives CAWRRAWGQAYEQYF. Full variable domain (remainder filled in from reference TRBV30 and TRBJ2-7): SQTIHQWPATLVQPVGSPLSLECTVEGTSNPNLYWYRQAAGRGLQLLFYSVGIGQISSEVPQNLSASRPQDRQFILSSKKLLLSDSGFYLCAWRRAWGQAYEQYFGPGTRLTVT.

The chain uses TRBV20-1 and TRBJ2-7; TRBD2 matches at 13 bases. The CDR3 spans 17 residues. Germline V CDR1 and CDR2: DFQATT, SNEGSKA (reference sequence). V gave up 6 bases and J gave up 0 bases; unmatched junction bases: 11. DNA of the CDR3: TGCAGTGCAACACGGGGACTAGCGGGAATTAGCTCCTACGAGCAGTACTTC. Amino acid sequence: CSATRGLAGISSYEQYF.

This clonotype turned up a few times. The CDR3 sequence: CASSSRVGHTDTQYF. The CDR3, as DNA: TGCGCCAGCAGCTCCAGGGTGGGCCACACAGATACGCAGTATTTT. This chain uses TRBV5-1 with TRBJ2-3, with D possibly matching TRBD1 (5 bases). The CDR3 runs 15 residues. Germline loops: CDR1 SGHRS, CDR2 YFSETQ. V dropped 3 bases and J dropped 2 bases, with 13 bases sitting between them.

A single count supports this clonotype. The rearrangement joins TRBV4-1 to TRBJ2-1; 7 bases are a match to TRBD2. V shed 3 bases and J 4 bases; nucleotides not matched to a gene: 9. The CDR3 loop spans 16 amino acids. Germline loops: CDR1 MGHRA, CDR2 YSYEKL. CDR3 nucleotide sequence: TGCGCCAGCAGCCATGCACCGGGACTAACATACAATGAGCAGTTCTTC. This encodes CASSHAPGLTYNEQFF.

The rearrangement joins TRBV7-9 to TRBJ2-3, with a tentative D call TRBD2 (6 bases). V was clipped by 3 bases and J by 2 bases, with 12 bases between them. The germline CDR1 and CDR2 sequences are SEHNR and FQNEAQ (reference sequence). This CDR3 comprises 15 residues. CDR3 sequence: CASSFKRAFTDTQYF. DNA for the CDR3: TGTGCCAGCAGCTTCAAGCGGGCTTTCACAGATACGCAGTATTTT.

This chain connects TRBV9 to TRBJ1-6, with D perhaps matching TRBD1 (6 bases). V gave up 1 base and J gave up 8 bases, with 10 bases separating them. CDR1 is SGDLS and CDR2 is YYNGEE in the germline V gene. This CDR3 contains 14 residues. CDR3 nucleotides: TGTGCCAGCAGCGTAACGGGGGCTGATTCACCCCTCCACTTT. Its translation is CASSVTGADSPLHF.

This chain uses TRBV5-1 with TRBJ2-5, with 10 bases lining up with TRBD1. The V gene's germline CDR1 is SGHRS and CDR2 YFSETQ. V was pared by 3 bases and J by 5 bases, with 10 bases of the junction left unmatched. The CDR3 totals 16 residues. CDR3 residues: CASSWETGGLWETQYF. The CDR3 nucleotides read TGCGCCAGCAGCTGGGAGACAGGGGGCTTGTGGGAGACCCAGTACTTC.

V usage is TRBV7-8 and J usage is TRBJ2-1; TRBD2 agrees at 10 bases. The CDR3 totals 15 residues. Germline CDR1 and CDR2: SGHVS and FQNEAQ. V lost 4 bases, J lost 3 bases, and 3 bases stayed unmatched. CDR3 amino acids: CASSSGLAIYNEQFF. The CDR3, as DNA: TGTGCCAGCAGCTCGGGACTAGCGATCTACAATGAGCAGTTCTTC.

This clonotype was observed a few times. Here the CDR3 reads CASSLTSGDWAYEQYF. The CDR3, as DNA: TGTGCCAGCAGCTTAACCTCAGGGGATTGGGCCTACGAGCAGTACTTC. This chain connects TRBV11-2 to TRBJ2-7; possibly TRBD1 for D (6 bases). Trimming removed 2 bases at V and 2 bases at J, with 16 bases between. CDR3 length equals 16 residues. Germline-derived CDR1 and CDR2 are SGHAT and FQNNGV.

The chain joins TRBV5-1 to TRBJ2-2; D is uncertain. This CDR3 region has 14 residues. Trimming removed 2 bases at V and 2 bases at J, with 7 bases between. The germline CDR1 and CDR2 sequences are SGHRS and YFSETQ. The CDR3 sequence is CASSLNRNTGELFF. The DNA for the CDR3 is TGCGCCAGCAGCTTAAACCGAAACACCGGGGAGCTGTTTTTT.

The rearrangement links TRBV21-1 to TRBJ1-4. TRBV21-1 is a known pseudogene. The CDR3 runs to 15 residues. The chain's CDR3 is CASSPRITTNEKLFF. CDR3 DNA: TGTGCCAGCAGCCCCCGCATTACAACTAATGAAAAACTGTTTTTT.

V is TRBV21-1 and J is TRBJ2-2; TRBD1, as called in the table, went unchecked against the DNA. TRBV21-1 is a pseudogene segment. The CDR3 covers 15 residues. This CDR3 reads CASSHPAGHTGELFF. In nucleotides, the CDR3 is TGTGCCAGCAGTCACCCCGCAGGGCACACCGGGGAGCTGTTTTTT.

This clonotype was detected a few times. V gene TRBV2 combines with J gene TRBJ1-2, with D unresolved. CDR1 is SNHLY and CDR2 is FYNNEI in the germline V gene. CDR3 length equals 13 residues. Between the trimmed V and J ends, which lost 6 bases and 0 bases, there was a span of 8 bases. DNA of the CDR3: TGTGCCAGCAGCGGGGATTCTAACTATGGCTACACCTTC. Amino acids: CASSGDSNYGYTF.

V usage is TRBV4-1 and J usage is TRBJ2-1, with TRBD2 identical over 7 bases. This CDR3 region has 18 residues. The V gene end was trimmed by 2 bases and the J gene end by 8 bases; junction bases not matched to a gene: 18. The germline V gene has CDR1 MGHRA and CDR2 YSYEKL. DNA for the CDR3: TGCGCCAGCAGCCAAAAATGGCGGCGGGAGCTTCCCATCCATGAGCAGTTCTTC. It is translated as CASSQKWRRELPIHEQFF.